This T cell receptor beta chain is from a study of cytomegalovirus exposure and HLA in healthy donors. V lost 5 bases to trimming and J lost 9 bases; unmatched junction nucleotides: 6. There are 12 residues in the CDR3. Looked up from germline, CDR1 is SNHLY and CDR2 is FYNNEI. Overall study findings and caveats: In a later analysis, TCR beta V- and J-gene trimming showed a link to a missense DCLRE1C variant.

The primer mix had 60 Vbeta and 13 Jbeta primers. TCRdb keeps only in-frame clones here, not all; method: immunoSEQ multiplex PCR. The top ten hold roughly 2% of the sample, which has around 200,000 clones, over 75% seen once. This clone appeared once. Its antigen is unidentified. The chain employs TRBV2 and TRBJ1-2; 7 nucleotides line up with TRBD1. What was sequenced was PBMCs. The TCR originated in a young man in good health and CMV-seronegative. CDR3 DNA sequence: TGTGCCAGCAGTTTTACGACAGGGAGCTACACCTTC. Its protein is CASSFTTGSYTF. The full variable domain, in which reference TRBV2 and TRBJ1-2 provide the parts outside the CDR3, is EPEVTQTPSHQVTQMGQEVILRCVPISNHLYFYWYRQILGQKVEFLVSFYNNEISEKSEIFDDQFSVERPDGSNFTLKIRSTKLEDSAMYFCASSFTTGSYTFGSGTRLTVV.